Each of the 6 T cell receptor beta chains below was sequenced from the same sample in a study of blood T cell repertoires in COVID-19. The data were produced by immunoSEQ multiplex PCR, yet TCRdb's version contains in-frame clones alone and is incomplete. The repertoire consists of over 150,000 clones, with over 70% occurring once and the leading ten covering around 8.4%. Sequencing was carried out using peripheral blood. These receptors all come from an elderly woman with active or convalescent COVID-19.

The V call is TRBV3-1 (or the pseudogene TRBV3-2), the J call TRBJ1-4; D gene uncertain. The germline V and J ends were trimmed by 3 bases and 3 bases, with 8 bases remaining between them. Germline assignment: CDR1 LGHDT and CDR2 YNNKEL (reference sequence). The CDR3 consists of 14 residues. CDR3 sequence (DNA): TGTGCCAGCAGCCATAAACAGCCTAATGAAAAACTGTTTTTT. Translation: CASSHKQPNEKLFF.

This rearrangement joins TRBV28 to TRBJ1-2; 7 bases align to TRBD1. With 4 bases clipped from V and 2 bases from J, the junction kept 10 bases outside the gene matches. Germline loops: CDR1 MDHEN, CDR2 SYDVKM. This CDR3 has 16 residues. The CDR3 DNA reads as TGTGCCAGCAGTTCCGGGACAGCCTTAACGAACTATGGCTACACCTTC. Encoded protein: CASSSGTALTNYGYTF.

The V call is TRBV13, the J call TRBJ2-1; D unresolved. This CDR3 is 13 amino acids long. Germline V gives CDR1 PRHDT, CDR2 FYEKMQ (reference sequence). V was shortened by 6 bases and J by 3 bases, with 9 bases between the two germline ends. CDR3 coding DNA: TGTGCCAGCAGGAGGTCTAGCTACAATGAGCAGTTCTTC. It is translated as CASRRSSYNEQFF.

The V call is TRBV19, the J call TRBJ2-3; D gene unclear. The germline V gene has CDR1 LNHDA and CDR2 SQIVND (reference sequence). Trimming pared 7 bases from V and 5 bases from J, leaving 7 bases between. This CDR3 comprises 11 residues. The DNA for the CDR3 is TGTGCCAGTACCTGGCAAGATACGCAGTATTTT. Residues: CASTWQDTQYF. Drawing the rest from reference TRBV19 and TRBJ2-3, the complete variable domain is DGGITQSPKYLFRKEGQNVTLSCEQNLNHDAMYWYRQDPGQGLRLIYYSQIVNDFQKGDIAEGYSVSREKKESFPLTVTSAQKNPTAFYLCASTWQDTQYFGPGTRLTVL.

The V and J genes are TRBV14 and TRBJ1-3; D not resolved. In germline, CDR1 is SGHDN, CDR2 FVKESK. The CDR3 covers 13 residues. Trimming cost V 0 bases and J 3 bases, with 3 bases left between them. This chain's CDR3 is CASSQDSGNTIYF. The CDR3 DNA reads TGTGCCAGCAGCCAAGATAGTGGAAACACCATATATTTT.

CDR3 residues: CASSSQRGLHEAFF. The CDR3 coding sequence is TGTGCCAGCAGCTCACAAAGGGGACTGCATGAAGCTTTCTTT. The gene calls are TRBV13 and TRBJ1-1; D is possibly TRBD1 (5 bases). V lost 4 bases, J lost 7 bases, and 16 bases lay in between. This CDR3 has 14 amino acids. Germline CDR1 and CDR2: PRHDT and FYEKMQ (reference sequence).